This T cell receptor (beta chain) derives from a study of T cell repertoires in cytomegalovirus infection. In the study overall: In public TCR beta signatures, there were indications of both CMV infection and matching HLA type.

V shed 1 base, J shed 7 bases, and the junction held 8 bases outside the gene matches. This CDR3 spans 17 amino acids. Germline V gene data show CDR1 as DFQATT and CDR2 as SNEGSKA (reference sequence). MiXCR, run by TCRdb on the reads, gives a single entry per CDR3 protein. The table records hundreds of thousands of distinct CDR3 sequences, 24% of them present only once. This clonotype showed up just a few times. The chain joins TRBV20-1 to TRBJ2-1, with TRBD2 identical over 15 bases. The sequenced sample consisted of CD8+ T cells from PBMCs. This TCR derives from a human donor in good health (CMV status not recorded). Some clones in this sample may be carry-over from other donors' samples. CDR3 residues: CSARAIGLAGGGNEQFF. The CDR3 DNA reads TGCAGTGCTAGAGCTATAGGACTAGCGGGGGGGGGGAATGAGCAGTTCTTC.